The 13 T cell receptor beta chains below all came from one sample that was sequenced in a study of Graves' ophthalmopathy and Graves' hyperthyroidism listed by TCRdb under 2018. Sequenced on an Illumina HiSeq 2000. For repertoire sequencing, the TCR beta CDR3 regions were amplified from RNA transcripts. The first round of RT-PCR was done with HTBI primers and the Qiagen OneStep RT-PCR kit, and was followed by a second round of multiplex PCR, then size selection and purification. The public sequencing data were trimmed at Q25 with fastp and processed into clonotypes with MiXCR by TCRdb, which kept only in-frame beta chains. Under each unique CDR3 protein, matching rows form one entry showing the most common genes and DNA. This sample is represented by 600,000 to 950,000 distinct CDR3 sequences; roughly two fifths of them were singletons. In total, the top ten clones hold roughly 46% of the sample.

Sequenced input: peripheral blood. The origin of the receptors is an adult man with Graves' ophthalmopathy.

In its sample, this clonotype was seen many times. This rearrangement joins TRBV20-1 to TRBJ1-1, with TRBD1 matching over 8 bases. The CDR3 has 15 residues. Unmatched junction bases numbered 9, after V lost 1 base and J lost 5 bases. The germline V gene encodes CDR1 DFQATT and CDR2 SNEGSKA (reference sequence). The CDR3 DNA follows: TGCAGTGCTAGAGGCGGCAGGGGGCGAGGAACTGAAGCTTTCTTT. Its protein product is CSARGGRGRGTEAFF.

There are many counts of this clonotype. The rearrangement joins TRBV12-3 or TRBV12-4 to TRBJ1-6, with D possibly being TRBD1 (6 bases). This CDR3 comprises 14 residues. V shed 5 bases and J shed 7 bases, with 12 bases lying between them. In nucleotides, the CDR3 is TGTGCCAGCAGTCACAGGGTTAACAATTCACCCCTCCACTTT. Protein sequence: CASSHRVNNSPLHF.

The rearrangement uses TRBV20-1 and TRBJ1-4; 8 nucleotides match TRBD1. The CDR3 is made up of 16 amino acids. V shed 3 bases and J 3 bases; nucleotides not matched to a gene: 9. Looked up from germline, CDR1 is DFQATT and CDR2 is SNEGSKA (reference sequence). The CDR3 nucleotides read TGCAGTGCTAGGTCCCCCCGACAGGGGCCTAATGAAAAACTGTTTTTT. As protein: CSARSPRQGPNEKLFF.

This clonotype was picked up many times. The chain uses TRBV15 and TRBJ1-1, with a possible D match to TRBD1 (6 bases). The V gene lost 1 base and the J gene lost 1 base, with 16 bases spanning the gap. From germline, CDR1 is LNHNV and CDR2 YYDKDF (reference sequence). The CDR3 has 17 residues. The CDR3 bases are TGTGCCACCAGCAGAGCGGTAGGGGGGATCGAGAACACTGAAGCTTTCTTT. As protein: CATSRAVGGIENTEAFF.

This clonotype appeared a single time. The chain recombines TRBV10-3 with TRBJ2-1; 7 nucleotides align to TRBD1. This CDR3 has 14 residues. In germline, CDR1 is ENHRY, CDR2 SYGVKD. V lost 6 bases and J lost 4; bases outside the gene matches: 6. The CDR3 loop reads CAISETGDYNEQFF. CDR3 DNA sequence: TGTGCCATCAGCGAAACAGGGGATTACAATGAGCAGTTCTTC.

The table lists this clonotype with many counts. V gene TRBV20-1 combines with J gene TRBJ1-6; D might be TRBD1 (6 bases). Germline CDR1 reads DFQATT; CDR2 reads SNEGSKA (reference sequence). V lost 2 bases, J lost 7 bases, and 12 bases lay in between. The CDR3 length is 14 residues. DNA for the CDR3: TGCAGTGCTAGAAAACAGGGCACCAATTCACCCCTCCACTTT. This sequence encodes CSARKQGTNSPLHF.

The genes are TRBV29-1 and TRBJ2-7, with TRBD2 identical over 9 bases. The J call is doubtful: the DNA matches TRBJ2-1 better. The germline V gene encodes CDR1 SQVTM and CDR2 ANQGSEA. The CDR3 runs 14 residues. CDR3 region: CSVEGTSYGNEQFF. In DNA form, the CDR3 reads TGCAGCGTTGAGGGGACTAGCTACGGCAATGAGCAGTTCTTC.

This clonotype was seen many times. This rearrangement joins TRBV2 to TRBJ2-7, with a tentative D call TRBD1 (5 bases). CDR1 is SNHLY and CDR2 is FYNNEI in the germline V gene. The CDR3 runs 14 residues. The V gene lost 8 bases and the J gene lost 2 bases, with 16 bases spanning the gap. CDR3: CASRHLGATYEQYF. The CDR3 region has the DNA TGTGCCAGCCGACACCTTGGGGCAACCTACGAGCAGTACTTC.

The chain recombines TRBV25-1 with TRBJ2-6; D possibly corresponds to TRBD2 (5 bases). Trimming left V 6 bases short and J 4 bases short, with 13 bases between. There are 15 residues in the CDR3. Per germline, CDR1 MGHDK and CDR2 SYGVNS. The CDR3 spells CASSLALKGANVLTF. The CDR3 DNA reads TGTGCCAGCAGCTTAGCGCTCAAGGGGGCCAACGTCCTGACTTTC.

V usage is TRBV24-1 and J usage is TRBJ1-1, with D uncertain. Trimming stripped 8 bases from V and 4 bases from J, with 22 bases between. The germline gives CDR1 KGHDR, CDR2 SFDVKD. The CDR3 totals 16 residues. The CDR3 DNA is TGTGCCACCATACAGTTACCCGATCGGGGTGCCACTGAAGCTTTCTTT. As protein: CATIQLPDRGATEAFF.

The rearrangement joins TRBV9 to TRBJ2-5, with D perhaps matching TRBD1 (6 bases). The V gene lost 1 base and the J gene lost 1 base, with 11 bases spanning the gap. CDR1 SGDLS and CDR2 YYNGEE come from the germline V gene. This CDR3 has 15 amino acids. DNA of the CDR3: TGTGCCAGCAGCGTAACAGGGCTGCTCCAAGAGACCCAGTACTTC. This sequence encodes CASSVTGLLQETQYF.

Notes on this clonotype: Likely a read error: the CDR3 ends without its conserved phenylalanine or tryptophan. The DNA is left out, because the CDR3 cannot be placed on it with certainty; the CDR3 is given as TCRdb lists it. This chain uses TRBV7-9 with TRBJ2-5; no check of the table's D call, TRBD2, against the DNA was made. Both ends counted, the CDR3 spans 9 residues. The germline CDR1 and CDR2 sequences are SEHNR and FQNEAQ (reference sequence). Here the CDR3 reads CASSLEDGR.

The chain links TRBV20-1 to TRBJ2-2; D gene unclear. Trimming left V 0 bases short and J 8 bases short, with 4 bases between. CDR1 is DFQATT, CDR2 SNEGSKA, per germline (reference sequence). The length of the CDR3 is 11 residues. The CDR3 nucleotides read TGCAGTGCTAGAGATTCGGGGGAGCTGTTTTTT. It specifies CSARDSGELFF.